This is a list of T cell receptor beta chains from one sample in a study of T cell responses to AZD1222 COVID-19 vaccine. Sequenced by immunoSEQ multiplex PCR; TCRdb stores in-frame clones only, minus some. The data show about 130,000 clones, 80% to 95% seen once. This specimen consisted of peripheral blood, obtained 28 days after the second AZD1222 dose. These receptors all come from an adult who received the AZD1222 COVID-19 vaccine. Both conserved end residues are part of each CDR3. The D gene is left open where the match is weak. Part of the rows lack a size; the others show once, few, many or a class for expanded clones.

j_gene: TRBJ1-2; len: 13; v_gene: TRBV5-1; abundance: .; d_gene: .; CDR3aa: CASSLDTDYGYTF; CDR3nt: TGCGCCAGCAGCTTGGACACGGACTATGGCTACACCTTC
j_gene: TRBJ2-7; len: 15; v_gene: TRBV28; abundance: .; d_gene: TRBD2; CDR3aa: CTSSLSGGARYEQYF; CDR3nt: TGTACCAGCAGCCTTAGCGGGGGGGCCAGGTACGAGCAGTACTTC
j_gene: TRBJ1-1; len: 14; v_gene: TRBV13; abundance: .; d_gene: .; CDR3aa: CASSLARGNTEAFF; CDR3nt: TGTGCCAGCAGCTTAGCCAGGGGTAACACTGAAGCTTTCTTT
j_gene: TRBJ1-4; len: 16; v_gene: TRBV19; abundance: .; d_gene: TRBD1; CDR3aa: CASSIRGLPTNEKLFF; CDR3nt: TGTGCCAGTAGTATAAGGGGGCTACCAACTAATGAAAAACTGTTTTTT
j_gene: TRBJ1-1; len: 12; v_gene: TRBV6-5; abundance: .; d_gene: TRBD1; CDR3aa: CASSSSTGAAFF; CDR3nt: TGTGCCAGCAGCTCCTCGACAGGGGCAGCTTTCTTT
j_gene: TRBJ1-2; len: 16; v_gene: TRBV5-1; abundance: .; d_gene: TRBD1; CDR3aa: CASSLGQGAGSYGYTF; CDR3nt: TGCGCCAGCAGCTTGGGTCAGGGGGCAGGGTCCTATGGCTACACCTTC
j_gene: TRBJ2-7; len: 13; v_gene: TRBV5-6; abundance: .; d_gene: TRBD1; CDR3aa: CASRDRGFYEQYF; CDR3nt: TGTGCCAGCAGAGACAGGGGTTTTTACGAGCAGTACTTC
j_gene: TRBJ2-2; len: 15; v_gene: TRBV6-1; abundance: .; d_gene: .; CDR3aa: CASSEIWGFTGELFF; CDR3nt: TGTGCCAGCAGTGAAATTTGGGGCTTCACCGGGGAGCTGTTTTTT
j_gene: TRBJ2-3; len: 16; v_gene: TRBV5-6; abundance: .; d_gene: .; CDR3aa: CASSPQPAVATDTQYF; CDR3nt: TGTGCCAGCAGCCCGCAGCCAGCGGTAGCCACAGATACGCAGTATTTT
j_gene: TRBJ1-2; len: 14; v_gene: TRBV28; abundance: .; d_gene: .; CDR3aa: CASSLAQGYYGYTF; CDR3nt: TGTGCCAGCAGTTTAGCACAGGGTTACTATGGCTACACCTTC
j_gene: TRBJ2-7; len: 14; v_gene: TRBV27; abundance: .; d_gene: .; CDR3aa: CASSLAGVSYEQYF; CDR3nt: TGTGCCAGCAGTCTGGCGGGTGTGTCCTACGAGCAGTACTTC
j_gene: TRBJ2-7; len: 14; v_gene: TRBV5-1; abundance: .; d_gene: TRBD1; CDR3aa: CASSLDGQGYEQYF; CDR3nt: TGCGCCAGCAGCTTGGACGGACAGGGCTACGAGCAGTACTTC
j_gene: TRBJ2-7; len: 15; v_gene: TRBV9; abundance: .; d_gene: TRBD1; CDR3aa: CASSVSTGPIYEQYF; CDR3nt: TGTGCCAGCAGCGTCTCGACAGGGCCTATCTACGAGCAGTACTTC
j_gene: TRBJ2-7; len: 14; v_gene: TRBV4-2; abundance: .; d_gene: .; CDR3aa: CASSQADSPYEQYF; CDR3nt: TGTGCCAGCAGCCAAGCGGACAGTCCCTACGAGCAGTACTTC
j_gene: TRBJ1-1; len: 16; v_gene: TRBV18; abundance: .; d_gene: TRBD1; CDR3aa: CASSPGQTPMNTEAFF; CDR3nt: TGTGCCAGCTCACCGGGACAGACACCGATGAACACTGAAGCTTTCTTT
j_gene: TRBJ2-3; len: 15; v_gene: TRBV7-3; abundance: .; d_gene: TRBD1; CDR3aa: CASSRLGQNTDTQYF; CDR3nt: TGTGCCAGCAGCCGCCTGGGACAGAATACAGATACGCAGTATTTT
j_gene: TRBJ1-3; len: 14; v_gene: TRBV27; abundance: .; d_gene: .; CDR3aa: CASSLRQYGNTIYF; CDR3nt: TGTGCCAGCAGTTTAAGACAATACGGAAACACCATATATTTT
j_gene: TRBJ1-1; len: 15; v_gene: TRBV18; abundance: .; d_gene: TRBD1; CDR3aa: CASSSRDSWNTEAFF; CDR3nt: TGTGCCAGCTCATCAAGGGACAGCTGGAACACTGAAGCTTTCTTT
j_gene: TRBJ1-1; len: 12; v_gene: TRBV3-1/TRBV3-2; abundance: .; d_gene: TRBD1; CDR3aa: CASSRTGTEAFF; CDR3nt: TGTGCCAGCAGCAGGACAGGCACTGAAGCTTTCTTT
j_gene: TRBJ2-3; len: 17; v_gene: TRBV7-8; abundance: .; d_gene: TRBD2; CDR3aa: CASSLGMFGGAADTQYF; CDR3nt: TGTGCCAGCAGCCTCGGGATGTTCGGGGGGGCCGCAGATACGCAGTATTTT
j_gene: TRBJ1-1; len: 15; v_gene: TRBV6-2/TRBV6-3; abundance: .; d_gene: .; CDR3aa: CASSLRGGGVTEAFF; CDR3nt: TGTGCCAGCAGCCTCAGGGGAGGGGGAGTCACTGAAGCTTTCTTT
j_gene: TRBJ1-2; len: 13; v_gene: TRBV19; abundance: .; d_gene: .; CDR3aa: CASSIGTAYGYTF; CDR3nt: TGTGCCAGTAGTATTGGCACAGCCTATGGCTACACCTTC
j_gene: TRBJ1-3; len: 16; v_gene: TRBV5-3; abundance: .; d_gene: .; CDR3aa: CARSSRTDLSGNTIYF; CDR3nt: TGTGCCAGAAGCTCTAGGACCGATCTCTCTGGAAACACCATATATTTT
j_gene: TRBJ2-5; len: 16; v_gene: TRBV7-2; abundance: .; d_gene: TRBD2; CDR3aa: CASSLFSGGAGETQYF; CDR3nt: TGTGCCAGCAGCTTATTCAGCGGGGGGGCAGGAGAGACCCAGTACTTC
j_gene: TRBJ1-2; len: 13; v_gene: TRBV19; abundance: .; d_gene: .; CDR3aa: CASSTPPKGGYTF; CDR3nt: TGTGCCAGTAGTACCCCCCCCAAGGGAGGCTACACCTTC
j_gene: TRBJ1-1; len: 16; v_gene: TRBV5-4; abundance: .; d_gene: .; CDR3aa: CASSLGGRGRNTEAFF; CDR3nt: TGTGCCAGCAGCTTGGGGGGGAGGGGGAGGAACACTGAAGCTTTCTTT
j_gene: TRBJ2-1; len: 16; v_gene: TRBV6-1; abundance: .; d_gene: TRBD1; CDR3aa: CASSEIPGQGSGEQFF; CDR3nt: TGTGCCAGCAGTGAAATACCGGGACAGGGATCGGGTGAGCAGTTCTTC
j_gene: TRBJ2-7; len: 14; v_gene: TRBV6-2/TRBV6-3; abundance: .; d_gene: .; CDR3aa: CASSYRPGAYEQYF; CDR3nt: TGTGCCAGCAGTTACCGGCCAGGAGCCTACGAGCAGTACTTC
j_gene: TRBJ2-7; len: 12; v_gene: TRBV28; abundance: .; d_gene: .; CDR3aa: CASSFIWSEQYF; CDR3nt: TGTGCCAGCAGTTTTATCTGGTCCGAGCAGTACTTC
j_gene: TRBJ1-5; len: 13; v_gene: TRBV11-2; abundance: .; d_gene: .; CDR3aa: CASSVGIWQPQHF; CDR3nt: TGTGCCAGCAGCGTGGGAATTTGGCAGCCCCAGCATTTT
j_gene: TRBJ1-4; len: 14; v_gene: TRBV19; abundance: .; d_gene: TRBD1; CDR3aa: CASSPGTGDEKLFF; CDR3nt: TGTGCCAGTAGTCCCGGGACAGGGGACGAAAAACTGTTTTTT
j_gene: TRBJ2-7; len: 15; v_gene: TRBV30; abundance: once; d_gene: .; CDR3aa: CAWSIPGGAKYEQYF; CDR3nt: TGTGCCTGGAGTATCCCCGGGGGAGCCAAATACGAGCAGTACTTC
j_gene: TRBJ2-2; len: 18; v_gene: TRBV5-4; abundance: .; d_gene: .; CDR3aa: CASSLPSLRGANTGELFF; CDR3nt: TGTGCCAGCAGCTTGCCTTCCTTGAGGGGCGCCAACACCGGGGAGCTGTTTTTT
j_gene: TRBJ1-1; len: 16; v_gene: TRBV5-6; abundance: .; d_gene: .; CDR3aa: CASSLYLTVSYTEAFF; CDR3nt: TGTGCCAGCAGCTTATATCTGACAGTCTCTTACACTGAAGCTTTCTTT
j_gene: TRBJ1-4; len: 15; v_gene: TRBV7-9; abundance: once; d_gene: TRBD1; CDR3aa: CASTYTPGGEEKLFF; CDR3nt: TGTGCCAGCACCTATACTCCAGGGGGCGAGGAAAAACTGTTTTTT
j_gene: TRBJ1-3; len: 12; v_gene: TRBV30; abundance: .; d_gene: .; CDR3aa: CAWSVGENTIYF; CDR3nt: TGTGCCTGGAGTGTTGGAGAAAACACCATATATTTT
j_gene: TRBJ2-3; len: 13; v_gene: TRBV12-5; abundance: .; d_gene: TRBD2; CDR3aa: CASGTSGTDTQYF; CDR3nt: TGTGCTAGTGGGACTAGCGGCACAGATACGCAGTATTTT
j_gene: TRBJ2-7; len: 14; v_gene: TRBV5-1; abundance: .; d_gene: TRBD1; CDR3aa: CASRETGIGHEQYF; CDR3nt: TGCGCCAGCAGGGAGACAGGGATCGGCCACGAGCAGTACTTC
j_gene: TRBJ1-2; len: 15; v_gene: TRBV2; abundance: .; d_gene: .; CDR3aa: CASSEAIGTGRGYTF; CDR3nt: TGTGCCAGCAGTGAGGCCATTGGGACCGGGAGGGGCTACACCTTC
j_gene: TRBJ1-1; len: 14; v_gene: TRBV7-9; abundance: .; d_gene: .; CDR3aa: CASSLRTRNTEAFF; CDR3nt: TGTGCCAGCAGCCTTAGGACGAGGAACACTGAAGCTTTCTTT
j_gene: TRBJ2-7; len: 13; v_gene: TRBV3-1/TRBV3-2; abundance: .; d_gene: .; CDR3aa: CASSQVQESEQYF; CDR3nt: TGTGCCAGCAGCCAAGTCCAGGAAAGCGAGCAGTACTTC
j_gene: TRBJ1-1; len: 14; v_gene: TRBV28; abundance: .; d_gene: .; CDR3aa: CASSPTSTNTEAFF; CDR3nt: TGTGCCAGCAGCCCGACCTCAACGAACACTGAAGCTTTCTTT
j_gene: TRBJ2-5; len: 14; v_gene: TRBV6-1; abundance: .; d_gene: .; CDR3aa: CASSEFGRRETQYF; CDR3nt: TGTGCCAGCAGTGAATTCGGCAGGCGAGAGACCCAGTACTTC
j_gene: TRBJ2-7; len: 16; v_gene: TRBV27; abundance: .; d_gene: .; CDR3aa: CASSLSGGPYSYEQYF; CDR3nt: TGTGCCAGCAGTTTATCCGGTGGGCCCTACTCCTACGAGCAGTACTTC